The rows below give T cell receptor beta chains drawn from one sample of a study of Graves' ophthalmopathy and Graves' hyperthyroidism. Using its own MiXCR run on the multiplex PCR reads, TCRdb lists one record per CDR3 protein. The table shows roughly 480,000 distinct CDR3 sequences, with 13% to 15% occurring only once. Specimen: blood. The receptors were sampled from a young woman with Graves' ophthalmopathy. The CDR3 runs from the conserved cysteine through the conserved F or W. The D gene is left open where the match is weak. Clone size is given for some rows only: seen once, a few or many times, or a class if the clone is expanded.

-	TRBJ2-5	TRBV11-1	few	TGTGCCAGCAGCTACACCCGGGCCGGGGTTGAGACCCAGTACTTC	CASSYTRAGVETQYF
-	TRBJ1-5	TRBV3-1	many	TGTGCCAGCAGCCAAGATACTTTAGGCGGGGATCAGCCCCAGCATTTT	CASSQDTLGGDQPQHF
-	TRBJ2-7	TRBV2	many	TGTGCCAGCAGAGGCGGCTACCAGTACTTC	CASRGGYQYF
-	TRBJ1-5	TRBV6-1	many	TGTGCCAGCAGTGCAGTGACAAGCAATCAGCCCCAGCATTTT	CASSAVTSNQPQHF
-	TRBJ2-7	TRBV6-1	many	TGTGCCAGCAGTGATGACCCCTACGAGCAGTACTTC	CASSDDPYEQYF
-	TRBJ1-1	TRBV28	many	TGTGCCAGCAGTTCGGGGGGGGCTGAAGCTTTCTTT	CASSSGGAEAFF
-	TRBJ2-4	TRBV27	many	TGTGCCAGCAGTCCTACATCTTTAATGTACATTAAGTACTTC	CASSPTSLMYIKYF
-	TRBJ1-2	TRBV4-1	few	TGCGCCAGCAGCCAAGCTGGCGGGCTCTATGGCTACACCTTC	CASSQAGGLYGYTF
TRBD2	TRBJ2-7	TRBV5-5	many	TGTGCCAGCAGCTTCCGGGGGGATCTCCACGAGCAGTACTTC	CASSFRGDLHEQYF
-	TRBJ1-1	TRBV2	many	TGTGCCATTAGGGGGTGGGCCACTGAAGCTTTCTTT	CAIRGWATEAFF
-	TRBJ2-7	TRBV28	many	TGTGCCAGCACGGGCGGGGATATCAACGAGCAGTACTTC	CASTGGDINEQYF
-	TRBJ2-7	TRBV6-1	many	TGTGCCAGCAGCTCTAAGGCGTTCGGCCCCTACGAGCAGTACTTC	CASSSKAFGPYEQYF
-	TRBJ1-5	TRBV19	many	TGTGCCAGTACCTCCGGCATATCAAATCAGCCCCAGCATTTT	CASTSGISNQPQHF
-	TRBJ1-5	TRBV28	many	TGTGCCAGCAGCGGGACAAAACAGCCCCAGCATTTT	CASSGTKQPQHF
TRBD1	TRBJ1-6	TRBV5-1	few	TGCGCCAGCCAGTCTGCCGGGACAGCCTATAATTCACCCCTCCACTTT	CASQSAGTAYNSPLHF
-	TRBJ1-5	TRBV28	many	TGTGCCAGCAGTTTAAGACAGGATCAGCCCCAGCATTTT	CASSLRQDQPQHF
-	TRBJ1-1	TRBV28	many	TGTGCCAGCAGACCCCTAGGGCGGCTGAACACTGAAGCTTTCTTT	CASRPLGRLNTEAFF
-	TRBJ2-5	TRBV10-3	many	TGTGCCATAGCAGGCGGCAGTGGGGAGACCCAGTACTTC	CAIAGGSGETQYF
-	TRBJ2-2	TRBV29-1	-	TGCAGCGTTGACGCAGGGAGGAACACCGGGGAGCTGTTTTTT	CSVDAGRNTGELFF
-	TRBJ1-1	TRBV11-2	-	TGTGCCAGCAGCTACGTCCGGGACGGGAACACTGAAGCTTTCTTT	CASSYVRDGNTEAFF
-	TRBJ1-5	TRBV24-1	many	TGTGCCACCAGTGCGAGTTGGGGCAGTCAGCCCCAGCATTTT	CATSASWGSQPQHF
-	TRBJ1-1	TRBV5-1	many	TGCGCCAGCAGCTTCGGGGTCCCCGCTGAAGCTTTCTTT	CASSFGVPAEAFF
-	TRBJ2-2	TRBV2	many	TGTGCCAGCGGTCGGACCACGAACACCGGGGAGCTGTTTTTT	CASGRTTNTGELFF
-	TRBJ2-4	TRBV4-2	few	TGTGCCAGCAGCCAAACCAGCTCTCCAGGGAACATTCAGTACTTC	CASSQTSSPGNIQYF
-	TRBJ1-4	TRBV6-1	few	TGTGCCAGCAGTGAAGCTGGGAGTAATGAAAAACTGTTTTTT	CASSEAGSNEKLFF
-	TRBJ2-6	TRBV4-2	-	TGTGCCAGCAGCCAAGATAATCGGCAGCGCTACTCTGGGGCCAACGTCCTGACTTTC	CASSQDNRQRYSGANVLTF
TRBD1	TRBJ1-5	TRBV2	many	TGTGCCAGCAAGGGACAGGGCCATCAGCCCCAGCATTTT	CASKGQGHQPQHF
TRBD1	TRBJ1-1	TRBV30	-	TGTGCCTGGGAAACAGGGGACACTGAAGCTTTCTTT	CAWETGDTEAFF
-	TRBJ1-2	TRBV7-6	many	TGTGCCAGCAGCTTAAACGCGGCCCATGGCTACACCTTC	CASSLNAAHGYTF
-	TRBJ1-5	TRBV4-1	many	TGCGCCAGCAGCCAGGGCAGGGGTTATAGCAATCAGCCCCAGCATTTT	CASSQGRGYSNQPQHF
-	TRBJ1-2	TRBV20-1	many	TGCAGTGCTAGAGACGCTCAGGGCTATGGCTACACCTTC	CSARDAQGYGYTF
-	TRBJ2-7	TRBV13	many	TGTGCCAGCAGCTTATATGGAGAGTCCTACGAGCAGTACTTC	CASSLYGESYEQYF
TRBD1	TRBJ2-5	TRBV12-3/TRBV12-4	many	TGTGCCAGCAGCCTAGCCGGGACAGGGGCAGAGACCCAGTACTTC	CASSLAGTGAETQYF
-	TRBJ2-1	TRBV9	few	TGTGCCAGCAGCACATTCTCCCGGGAAAATGAGCAGTTCTTC	CASSTFSRENEQFF
-	TRBJ2-5	TRBV30	-	TGTGCCCATAAGAGTAGCCAAGAGACCCAGTACTTC	CAHKSSQETQYF
-	TRBJ2-5	TRBV19	many	-	CASSTSGLPGETQYF
TRBD2	TRBJ2-7	TRBV7-6	many	TGTGCCAGCAGCTTAGCGGCTAGCGGGGGGGAGACCGAGCAGTACTTC	CASSLAASGGETEQYF
-	TRBJ1-1	TRBV18	few	TGTGCCAGCTCACGACGTGAGGGGAACACTGAAGCTTTCTTT	CASSRREGNTEAFF
TRBD1	TRBJ2-5	TRBV7-2	-	TGTGCCAGCACGACCGGGACAGCAGCCCAAGAGACCCAGTACTTC	CASTTGTAAQETQYF
TRBD1	TRBJ1-1	TRBV7-3	many	TGTGCCAGCAGCTTAGCCGGACAGGGACGGAACACTGAAGCTTTCTTT	CASSLAGQGRNTEAFF
-	TRBJ2-2	TRBV20-1	many	TGCAGTGCTAGATGGCAAAACACCGGGGAGCTGTTTTTT	CSARWQNTGELFF
-	TRBJ1-1	TRBV19	many	TGTGCCAGTAGTCCGATCCTGGTCTCGAACACTGAAGCTTTCTTT	CASSPILVSNTEAFF
-	TRBJ2-7	TRBV7-2	many	TGTGCCAGCAGCTCAGAGTCGGTAATTAGGGACTTC	CASSSESVIRDF
TRBD1	TRBJ1-2	TRBV2	many	TGTGCCAGCATTCCGGGACCGGGACAGGGCTATGGCTACACCTTC	CASIPGPGQGYGYTF
-	TRBJ2-4	TRBV14	few	TGTGCCAGCAGCACCGGGCAGCTTGCAGCCAAAAACATTCAGTACTTC	CASSTGQLAAKNIQYF
-	TRBJ2-2	TRBV4-1	-	TGCGCCAGCAGCCAAGGCGACGGGGGCCCTTTCACCGGGGAGCTGTTTTTT	CASSQGDGGPFTGELFF
-	TRBJ2-7	TRBV5-1	many	TGCGCCAGCAGCTTGGCTAGCGTGAACTACGAGCAGTACTTC	CASSLASVNYEQYF
TRBD2	TRBJ2-2	TRBV20-1	many	TGCAGTGCTAGAGATATGGCTAGCGGAACCGGGGAGCTGTTTTTT	CSARDMASGTGELFF
TRBD1	TRBJ2-5	TRBV28	many	TGTGCCAGCAGCCCGGGACAGGGGAGGACCAAGAGGACCCAGTACTTC	CASSPGQGRTKRTQYF
-	TRBJ1-1	TRBV2	few	TGTGCCAGCAGCGCCCGAGACATGGAAGATCCGAGCACTGAAGCTTTCTTT	CASSARDMEDPSTEAFF
-	TRBJ2-5	TRBV7-7	many	TGTGCTAGCAGCTCACGACAGGGAGGGACCCAGTACTTC	CASSSRQGGTQYF
-	TRBJ1-1	TRBV10-3	many	TGTGCCATCAGTGAGTCGAGGTCACACCCTCGGGACGGTGAAGCTTTCTTT	CAISESRSHPRDGEAFF
TRBD2	TRBJ2-2	TRBV11-1	many	TGTGCCAGCAGCCGGATAGCGGGCAGATACACCGGGGAGCTGCTTTTT	CASSRIAGRYTGELLF
TRBD1	TRBJ1-2	TRBV7-2	-	TGTGCCAGCAGCCCGCGACAGGGGGAGAACTATGGCTACACCTTC	CASSPRQGENYGYTF
-	TRBJ2-6	TRBV11-1	many	TGTGCCAGCAGCCTCCCTGGGGTCGACTCTGGGGCCAACGTCCTGACTTTC	CASSLPGVDSGANVLTF
-	TRBJ2-7	TRBV7-9	many	TGTGCCAGCAGCTCAGATTGGGGCGAGCAGTACTTC	CASSSDWGEQYF
TRBD1	TRBJ1-2	TRBV13	many	TGTGCCAGCAGCCCGACAGGGGAAGGCTACACCTTC	CASSPTGEGYTF
-	TRBJ2-5	TRBV5-5	-	TGTGCCAGCAGCTTCTATGGAGGGACGCAAGAGACCCAGTACTTC	CASSFYGGTQETQYF